A selection of T cell receptor beta chains follows, all from one sample in a study of blood T cell repertoires in COVID-19. TCRdb's copy holds only in-frame clones and misses some; the assay was immunoSEQ multiplex PCR. Of approximately 200,000 clones in the sample, 80% to 90% were seen once. Sequencing was carried out using PBMCs or T cells enriched from blood (not recorded which). These TCRs come from a man aged 30 to 45 who had recovered from COVID-19. Both conserved end residues are part of each CDR3. A D gene is named only where the DNA matches it firmly. The size entry is marked missing in some rows and otherwise reads once, few, many or a size class.

TRBD2,.,TRBV2,TRBJ2-7,TGTGCCAGCAGTGACGGACTAGCGGAGTTGGAGCAGTACTTC,CASSDGLAELEQYF
.,once,TRBV19,TRBJ2-7,TGTGCCAGTTCGGCGGGGCCCACCTACGAGCAGTACTTC,CASSAGPTYEQYF
.,few,TRBV4-2,TRBJ1-1,TGTGCCAGCAGCCAATTGGGGGCAGGTAACACTGAAGCTTTCTTT,CASSQLGAGNTEAFF
.,.,TRBV19,TRBJ1-1,TGTGCCAGTAGTAAGGATCAGGGGCTTGGCACTGAAGCTTTCTTT,CASSKDQGLGTEAFF
TRBD1,once,TRBV5-5,TRBJ1-2,TGTGCCAGCAGGGCGACATATTCAGGGGGCGATGGCTACACCTTC,CASRATYSGGDGYTF
.,.,TRBV10-3,TRBJ1-3,TGTGCCATCACCCCCGGGGAAATCGTAGGGAACACCATATATTTT,CAITPGEIVGNTIYF
TRBD1,once,TRBV11-2,TRBJ1-3,TGTGCCAGCAGCCTGGGACAGATCTCTGGAAACACCATATATTTT,CASSLGQISGNTIYF
TRBD1,once,TRBV6-1,TRBJ2-7,TGTGCCAGCAGTGAGACAGGGTACGAGCAGTACTTC,CASSETGYEQYF
.,.,TRBV23-1,TRBJ2-7,TGCGCCAGCAGTCAGTCCCACCTATACTACGAGCAGTACTTC,CASSQSHLYYEQYF
.,.,TRBV7-2,TRBJ1-2,TGTGCCAGCAGCTTAGACCCGACGGCGGCCTATGGCTACACCTTC,CASSLDPTAAYGYTF
TRBD1,.,TRBV5-1,TRBJ2-7,TGCGCCAGCAGCTTGCGGCCGGGACAGGGCAACTACGAGCAGTACTTC,CASSLRPGQGNYEQYF
TRBD2,.,TRBV7-9,TRBJ2-3,TGTGCCAGCAGCTTAAGACTAGCTGTTTTCACAGATACGCAGTATTTT,CASSLRLAVFTDTQYF
.,.,TRBV28,TRBJ2-1,TGTGCCAGCAGTTTACCCCCGAACTTGGAGCAGTTCTTC,CASSLPPNLEQFF
.,.,TRBV9,TRBJ2-2,TGTGCCAGCAGCCCCTACTACACCGGGGAGCTGTTTTTT,CASSPYYTGELFF
.,.,TRBV19,TRBJ1-1,TGTGCCAGTAGTAAACAGGCCCTGAACACTGAAGCTTTCTTT,CASSKQALNTEAFF
.,.,TRBV11-2,TRBJ1-4,TGTGCCAGCAGCCTAGAGACAGGAACAAATGAAAAACTGTTTTTT,CASSLETGTNEKLFF
TRBD1,.,TRBV7-2,TRBJ2-7,TGTGCCAGCAGCGCAATGGGACAGGGCTTGGCGGGAGCCCCCTACGAGCAGTACTTC,CASSAMGQGLAGAPYEQYF
.,.,TRBV10-3,TRBJ1-1,TGTGCCATCAGCCCGGGGAACACTGAAGCTTTCTTT,CAISPGNTEAFF
.,.,TRBV9,TRBJ1-2,TGTGCCAGTATGGGGGGTTGGTATGGCTACACCTTC,CASMGGWYGYTF
.,.,TRBV28,TRBJ2-7,TGTGCCAGCAGATCGAATAAAGGCGGACAGCATTACGAGCAGTACTTC,CASRSNKGGQHYEQYF
TRBD1,.,TRBV30,TRBJ1-1,TGTGCCTGGAGTATCGGGACAGGCGGCTTTGAAGCTTTCTTT,CAWSIGTGGFEAFF
TRBD2,.,TRBV15,TRBJ2-5,TGTGCCACCAGCAGGGGAAGACTAGCGTCTACGGGAGAGACCCAGTACTTC,CATSRGRLASTGETQYF
.,.,TRBV18,TRBJ1-3,TGTGCCAGCTCACCAGGGAGAACTGGAAACACCATATATTTT,CASSPGRTGNTIYF
TRBD1,few,TRBV15,TRBJ2-7,TGTGCCACCAGCAGCAGCGCTACAGGGGGCAGCGAGCAGTACTTC,CATSSSATGGSEQYF
TRBD2,.,TRBV4-3,TRBJ2-7,TGCGCCAGCAGCCAAGATCGGCCTAGCGGGAGCGGCGAGCAGTACTTC,CASSQDRPSGSGEQYF
.,once,TRBV30,TRBJ2-5,TGTGCCTGGAGTGGGGGGCTGGAGACCCAGTACTTC,CAWSGGLETQYF
.,.,TRBV14,TRBJ2-7,TGTGCCAGCAGCCAAGAAATTTTTAGCGAGCAGTACTTC,CASSQEIFSEQYF
TRBD2,.,TRBV6-4,TRBJ2-1,TGTGCCAGCAGTGGGGCTAGCGGGGGCTACAATGAGCAGTTCTTC,CASSGASGGYNEQFF